Presented here are 9 T cell receptor beta chains from one specimen sequenced in a study of CD8+CD57+ T cells in acquired aplastic anemia. CDR3 and TCR beta VDJ profiling relied on a genomic DNA template. Each CDR3 protein gets one entry after TCRdb re-called the reads with MiXCR. The profile covers approximately 270,000 distinct CDR3 sequences, with approximately 56% appearing a single time and roughly 8% taken by the ten largest. The sequencing input was sorted CD4+, CD8+, or CD8+CD57+ T cells (not recorded which) from PBMCs. These receptors were collected from a human donor with severe aplastic anemia or a healthy control (not recorded which).

This clonotype was recorded at least ten times. The V and J genes are TRBV29-1 and TRBJ2-1, with D perhaps matching TRBD1 or TRBD2 (7 bases each). In germline, CDR1 is SQVTM, CDR2 ANQGSEA. V was pared by 0 bases and J by 9 bases, with 18 bases between. CDR3 length equals 15 residues. The CDR3 spells CSVEDWRARGGEQFF. The DNA of the CDR3 is TGCAGCGTTGAAGATTGGAGGGCCAGGGGGGGTGAGCAGTTCTTC.

The chain employs TRBV6-5 and TRBJ2-7; TRBD1 might be the D (6 bases). Per germline, CDR1 MNHEY and CDR2 SVGAGI. There are 15 residues in the CDR3. Trimming removed 6 bases from V and 3 bases from J, with 18 bases in between. CDR3 protein: CASRREGGALYEQYF. DNA for the CDR3: TGTGCCAGCAGGAGGGAAGGGGGAGCGCTCTACGAGCAGTACTTC.

In this sample, this clonotype turned up many times. The chain recombines TRBV25-1 with TRBJ2-1; D possibly matches TRBD1 or TRBD2 (5 bases each). The CDR3 consists of 15 residues. Looked up from germline, CDR1 is MGHDK and CDR2 is SYGVNS. V lost 5 bases to trimming and J lost 5 bases, with 16 bases between them. CDR3 loop: CASSPPGRSDNEQFF. Written as DNA, the CDR3 is TGTGCCAGCAGTCCCCCGGGACGGAGTGACAATGAGCAGTTCTTC.

This clonotype was counted only a few times. The rearrangement uses TRBV20-1 and TRBJ2-1, with 10 bases matching TRBD2. The germline V gene encodes CDR1 DFQATT and CDR2 SNEGSKA (reference sequence). Losses at the gene ends were 1 base for V and 5 bases for J; bases not matched to a gene: 5. This CDR3 region has 15 residues. The CDR3 is CSARGFLAGDNEQFF. The CDR3, as DNA: TGCAGTGCTAGAGGCTTCCTAGCGGGAGACAATGAGCAGTTCTTC.

This chain joins TRBV7-2 and TRBJ1-1, with unresolved D. This CDR3 spans 15 amino acids. Germline V gene data show CDR1 as SGHTA and CDR2 as FQGNSA. V was cut by 5 bases and J by 4 bases, with 17 bases left in between. CDR3 nucleotides: TGTGCCAGCAGCCTAGGGTATCAGCGCACCACTGAAGCTTTCTTT. Residues: CASSLGYQRTTEAFF.

This clonotype has just a few counts. V and J are TRBV12-3 or TRBV12-4 and TRBJ2-7; possibly TRBD1 for D (6 bases). The V and J ends lost 7 bases and 5 bases respectively, with 12 bases between them. The CDR3 loop spans 12 amino acids. The CDR3, as DNA: TGTGCCAGCACCGGGGACACAAACGAGCAGTACTTC. Its translation is CASTGDTNEQYF.

The V call is TRBV7-6, the J call TRBJ1-1, with a possible D match to TRBD1 (6 bases). Germline V gene sequence: CDR1 SGHVS, CDR2 FNYEAQ. The CDR3 sequence is 16 residues long. Trimming took 3 bases from V and 2 from J, leaving 16 bases between them. The CDR3 DNA is TGTGCCAGCAGCTTCGCGGGGGGCACATTAAACACTGAAGCTTTCTTT. It specifies CASSFAGGTLNTEAFF.

About this clonotype: Being one base from a much bigger clone, this may be a read error. The CDR3 carries no conserved terminal phenylalanine or tryptophan, so it likely arises from a read error. The rearrangement joins TRBV19 to TRBJ1-2, with D unclear. CDR3 length equals 12 residues. Germline CDR1 and CDR2: LNHDA and SQIVND (reference sequence). The V and J ends lost 9 bases and 6 bases respectively, with 14 bases between them. The CDR3 protein is CASSLRRHGYTS. CDR3 coding DNA: TGTGCCAGCAGTTTGAGGAGGCATGGCTACACCTCC.

V gene TRBV4-3 combines with J gene TRBJ2-2, with TRBD1 matching 7 bases. Germline CDR1 LGHNA, CDR2 YSLEER. The CDR3 length is 15 residues. V trimming: 1 base; J trimming: 1 base; junction bases outside the gene matches: 0. Here the CDR3 reads CASSQGTGNTGELFF. In DNA, the CDR3 is TGCGCCAGCAGCCAAGGGACAGGGAACACCGGGGAGCTGTTTTTT.